The text below deals with one TCR beta chain. Antigen unknown. One end of the junction varies from germline; a read error may be responsible. These data belong to a study of cytomegalovirus exposure and HLA in healthy donors. Study-wide context: As an earlier analysis found, roughly 180 million T cells yielded about 120 million unique TCR beta sequences. Study results and caveats: The study carried out a later analysis of TCR beta sequences. It associated roughly 17,000 of them with specific HLA alleles at a false discovery rate of 0.05. No immune exposure information besides CMV serostatus was available.

PCR involved 60 Vbeta and 13 Jbeta primers. Profiled with immunoSEQ multiplex PCR; TCRdb holds only in-frame clones, not every one. The table records just over 65,000 clones, 70% to 90% of them present only once. The CDR3 loop spans 17 amino acids. The germline V gene encodes CDR1 SSHAT and CDR2 FNYEAQ (reference sequence). Donors sampled were nominally healthy, though unrecorded immune exposures were likely. This TCR came from a human donor in good health. The specimen sequenced was PBMCs. The chain employs TRBV7-7 and TRBJ1-6, with 8 nucleotides matching TRBD1. CDR3 nucleotide sequence: TGTGCTAGCAGCTGGGGCCGATGGACAGGGATATATTCACCCCTCCACTTT. Residues: CASSWGRWTGIYSPLHF.